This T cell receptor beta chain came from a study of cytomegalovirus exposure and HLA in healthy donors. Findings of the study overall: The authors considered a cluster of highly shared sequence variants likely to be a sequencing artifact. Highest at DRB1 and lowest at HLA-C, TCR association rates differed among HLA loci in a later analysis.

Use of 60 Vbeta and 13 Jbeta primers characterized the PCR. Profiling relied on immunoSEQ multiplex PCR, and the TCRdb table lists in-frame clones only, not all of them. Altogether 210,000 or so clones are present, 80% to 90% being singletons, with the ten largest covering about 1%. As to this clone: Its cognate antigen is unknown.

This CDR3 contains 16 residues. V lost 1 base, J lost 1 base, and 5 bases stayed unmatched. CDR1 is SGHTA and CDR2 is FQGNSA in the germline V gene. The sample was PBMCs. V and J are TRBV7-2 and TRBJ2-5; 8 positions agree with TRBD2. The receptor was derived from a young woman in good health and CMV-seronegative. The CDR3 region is CASSLVGGGSQETQYF. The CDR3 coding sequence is TGTGCCAGCAGCTTAGTTGGCGGGGGGAGCCAAGAGACCCAGTACTTC. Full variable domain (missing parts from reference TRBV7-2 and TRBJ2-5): GAGVSQSPSNKVTEKGKDVELRCDPISGHTALYWYRQSLGQGLEFLIYFQGNSAPDKSGLPSDRFSAERTGGSVSTLTIQRTQQEDSAVYLCASSLVGGGSQETQYFGPGTRLLVL.